This entry describes one T cell receptor beta chain. Antigen: not known. Libraries were prepared by immunoSEQ multiplex PCR; TCRdb keeps only in-frame clonotypes and omits some of them. The repertoire includes fewer than 150,000 clones, 86% of them detected once, and roughly 5.3% sits in the top ten. Per the germline V gene, CDR1 is LGHNT and CDR2 is FRNRAP. This CDR3 has 14 residues. The ends were cut back, 2 bases at V and 1 base at J, with 8 bases in the middle. This specimen belongs to a study of cytomegalovirus exposure and HLA in healthy donors. Study-wide results and limits: A few chains linked to CMV were shown in vitro to be specific for CMV antigens. It was reportedly the case that the classifier diagnosed cytomegalovirus status with high specificity and sensitivity. Rare TCR sequences predominated, though certain public TCRs were found in many donors.

This clonotype was obtained from a man in his late teens or twenties in good health and CMV-seronegative. This chain uses TRBV12-5 with TRBJ1-1; a weak D match, TRBD1 (6 bases). Material: PBMCs. CDR3 amino acids: CASGLSQGNTEAFF. The CDR3, as DNA: TGTGCTAGTGGTTTGTCACAGGGGAACACTGAAGCTTTCTTT.